The 29 T cell receptor beta chains below come from one sample, sequenced in a study of T cell responses to AZD1222 COVID-19 vaccine (TCRdb year 2021). The library was obtained by the immunoSEQ multiplex PCR assay. Held by TCRdb, this immuneACCESS table contains in-frame sequences only and omits some clones. Under half of the omission traces to an unresolved V gene where checked; the cause of the rest is unknown. In this sample the table shows under 150,000 clones, roughly 90% of which occur a single time. The top ten clonotypes cover 1.1% of the sample. This specimen's time point label, per the study, means: baseline before first vaccination. The sample here was peripheral blood, taken on day 0 of AZD1222 vaccination. These receptors all stem from an adult in good health.

The chain is built from TRBV28 and TRBJ2-7; 10 bases match TRBD2. This CDR3 spans 16 amino acids. V lost 8 bases to trimming and J lost 6 bases; unmatched junction nucleotides: 16. The germline V gene has CDR1 MDHEN and CDR2 SYDVKM. CDR3 sequence reads: CASGGADGASGSEQYF. The CDR3 coding sequence is TGTGCCAGCGGGGGGGCCGATGGGGCTAGCGGGAGCGAGCAGTACTTC.

Points on this clone: This same CDR3 is encoded by further DNA sequences in the sample. The V gene is TRBV19, the J gene TRBJ1-5; no reliable D call. Trimming shortened V by 3 bases and J by 4 bases, and 4 bases separated the two germline ends. In germline, CDR1 is LNHDA, CDR2 SQIVND (reference sequence). This CDR3 region has 12 residues. CDR3 in DNA: TGTGCCAGTAGTATTGGGAATCAGCCCCAGCATTTT. Its translation: CASSIGNQPQHF.

This clone was observed a single time. The chain links TRBV6-5 to TRBJ1-6; D is unclear. Germline-derived CDR1 and CDR2 are MNHEY and SVGAGI. V shed 5 bases and J shed 1 base, with 9 bases lying between them. The length of the CDR3 is 15 residues. CDR3 region: CASSLRGSYNSPLHF. The CDR3 DNA sequence: TGTGCCAGCAGTCTGAGAGGATCCTATAATTCACCCCTCCACTTT.

The CDR3 is CASSLAWLAGVYEQYF. CDR3 sequence (DNA): TGTGCCAGCAGCTTAGCGTGGCTAGCGGGAGTCTACGAGCAGTACTTC. V and J are TRBV11-1 and TRBJ2-7, with 10 bases aligning to TRBD2. J gave up 3 bases and V 0 bases, and 5 bases lay outside the gene matches. CDR3 length equals 16 residues. Germline loops: CDR1 SGHAT, CDR2 FQDESV (reference sequence).

As for this clone: Distinct nucleotide sequences in the sample also encode this CDR3. The chain joins TRBV9 to TRBJ2-2; no firm D call. The germline gives CDR1 SGDLS, CDR2 YYNGEE. The CDR3 has 13 amino acids. V was pared by 0 bases and J by 1 base, with 1 base between. The CDR3 loop reads CASSVENTGELFF. In DNA, the CDR3 is TGTGCCAGCAGCGTAGAGAACACCGGGGAGCTGTTTTTT.

The chain employs TRBV2 and TRBJ2-2; tentatively, D is TRBD2 (6 bases). CDR3 size: 14 residues. V was shortened by 7 bases and J by 1 base, with 10 bases between the two germline ends. CDR1 is SNHLY and CDR2 is FYNNEI in the germline V gene. As DNA, the CDR3 is TGTGCCAGCACCCCCGGGAGGAACACCGGGGAGCTGTTTTTT. Its protein is CASTPGRNTGELFF.

The rearrangement links TRBV28 to TRBJ1-6; D is unresolved. The germline CDR1 and CDR2 sequences are MDHEN and SYDVKM. The V end lost 7 bases, the J end lost 7 bases, and 17 bases lay between the germline ends. The CDR3 is 15 amino acids. CDR3: CASTPWGMRNSPLHF. CDR3 DNA: TGTGCCAGCACCCCCTGGGGTATGAGAAATTCACCCCTCCACTTT.

A few counts support this clone. The chain couples TRBV7-9 to TRBJ2-7; 8 bases agree with TRBD1. CDR1 is SEHNR and CDR2 is FQNEAQ in the germline V gene (reference sequence). Trimming cost V 3 bases and J 4 bases; bases outside gene matches: 2. The CDR3 has 13 residues. The CDR3 DNA reads TGTGCCAGCAGCTTGACAGGGGTTTACGAGCAGTACTTC. This gives the protein CASSLTGVYEQYF.

This clone was observed once. This specimen includes other DNA sequences encoding the same CDR3. The chain couples TRBV7-9 to TRBJ1-1; TRBD1 might be the D (6 bases). Germline lookup yields CDR1 SEHNR and CDR2 FQNEAQ (reference sequence). The CDR3 is 14 residues long. V was trimmed by 5 bases and J by 5 bases, leaving 15 bases between them. CDR3 nucleotides: TGTGCCAGCAGCCCGACCGGGAGGGGGACTGAAGCTTTCTTT. Translating gives CASSPTGRGTEAFF.

This sequence joins TRBV3-1 (or the pseudogene TRBV3-2) and TRBJ2-7, with TRBD2 matching over 8 bases. The V and J ends lost 1 base and 4 bases, in that order; junction bases with no gene match: 6. The CDR3 totals 15 residues. The V gene's germline CDR1 is LGHDT and CDR2 YNNKEL (reference sequence). The CDR3 is CASSQGTGGPYEQYF. CDR3 DNA sequence: TGTGCCAGCAGCCAAGGAACGGGAGGGCCTTACGAGCAGTACTTC.

The V call is TRBV4-2, the J call TRBJ2-3; D uncertain. This CDR3 has 13 residues. Per germline, CDR1 LGHNA and CDR2 YNFKEQ. The V gene lost 3 bases and the J gene lost 5 bases, with 9 bases spanning the gap. CDR3 sequence reads: CASSQRTRDTQYF. The CDR3, as DNA: TGTGCCAGCAGCCAGAGAACCCGAGATACGCAGTATTTT.

This rearrangement joins TRBV6-5 to TRBJ1-6; D remains unclear. The CDR3 has 16 amino acids. V dropped 0 bases and J dropped 8 bases, with 14 bases sitting between them. Germline V gene data show CDR1 as MNHEY and CDR2 as SVGAGI. Written as DNA, the CDR3 is TGTGCCAGCAGTTACTCGAAAGGGAGTGCGCATTCACCCCTCCACTTT. It yields the protein CASSYSKGSAHSPLHF.

The V call is TRBV2, the J call TRBJ2-3; D gene ambiguous. Germline V lookup: CDR1 SNHLY, CDR2 FYNNEI. The V gene lost 3 bases and the J gene lost 0 bases, with 10 bases spanning the gap. The CDR3 is 15 residues long. Here the CDR3 reads CASSEGFSSTDTQYF. CDR3 nucleotides: TGTGCCAGCAGTGAGGGTTTTTCTAGCACAGATACGCAGTATTTT.

Turning to this clone: No DNA is shown, since the ends of the CDR3 on it are uncertain; the CDR3 is the one TCRdb lists. The chain combines TRBV7-6 with TRBJ1-2; the D call of TRBD1 is as the table states it, not checked on the DNA. Counting both end residues, the CDR3 totals 19 amino acids. Germline assignment: CDR1 SGHVS and CDR2 FNYEAQ. This chain's CDR3 is CASSHKGQGPYGYTFGITF.

The chain has TRBV18 and TRBJ2-4, with D perhaps TRBD2 (5 bases). This CDR3 is built from 15 residues. Germline lookup yields CDR1 KGHSH and CDR2 LQKENI. The V gene lost 0 bases and the J gene lost 7 bases, with 13 bases spanning the gap. As DNA, the CDR3 is TGTGCCAGCTCACCACCGTCCGGGGAACGGAACATTCAGTACTTC. Translation: CASSPPSGERNIQYF.

The chain employs TRBV30 and TRBJ2-7, with D maybe TRBD1 (5 bases). Germline values: CDR1 GTSNPN, CDR2 SVGIG (reference sequence). This CDR3 spans 11 amino acids. V was clipped by 5 bases and J by 6 bases, with 11 bases between them. CDR3 amino acids: CAWGVGVEQYF. The CDR3 DNA reads as TGTGCCTGGGGGGTAGGGGTCGAGCAGTACTTC.

This clone occurred a few times. The chain links TRBV15 to TRBJ2-2, with D maybe TRBD1 (5 bases). The CDR3 is 15 amino acids. Germline CDR1 and CDR2: LNHNV and YYDKDF (reference sequence). V lost 1 base to trimming and J lost 3 bases, with 9 bases between them. CDR3 loop: CATSRGGRHTGELFF. The CDR3 nucleotides read TGTGCCACCAGCAGAGGGGGCCGCCACACCGGGGAGCTGTTTTTT.

The chain links TRBV19 to TRBJ1-5, with 10 bases lining up with TRBD1. Looked up from germline, CDR1 is LNHDA and CDR2 is SQIVND (reference sequence). V gave up 6 bases and J gave up 0 bases; unmatched junction bases: 8. The length of the CDR3 is 17 residues. CDR3 DNA sequence: TGTGCCAGTAGGCCGGGACAGGGGCTTTATAGCAATCAGCCCCAGCATTTT. Its protein is CASRPGQGLYSNQPQHF.

The rearrangement uses TRBV6-2 or TRBV6-3 and TRBJ1-5, with unresolved D. Looked up from germline, CDR1 is MNHEY and CDR2 is SVGEGT. CDR3 length: 12 amino acids. V lost 5 bases, J lost 3 bases, and 5 bases lay in between. The CDR3 nucleotides are TGTGCCAGCAGTACCACCAATCAGCCCCAGCATTTT. Its protein is CASSTTNQPQHF.

CDR3 DNA: TGCGCCAGCAGCGAAGAGTCAGGGTCCAGGGCTTTCTTT. It translates to CASSEESGSRAFF. V usage is TRBV5-1 and J usage is TRBJ1-1, with D possibly matching TRBD1 (5 bases). Germline CDR1 is SGHRS and CDR2 is YFSETQ. This CDR3 comprises 13 residues. V was trimmed by 4 bases and J by 11 bases, leaving 18 bases between them.

The chain joins TRBV2 to TRBJ1-3, with unresolved D. The germline V gene encodes CDR1 SNHLY and CDR2 FYNNEI. This CDR3 region has 14 residues. Trimming removed 4 bases from V and 0 bases from J, with 7 bases in between. CDR3 in amino acids: CASSGLLSGNTIYF. In DNA, the CDR3 is TGTGCCAGCAGTGGACTGCTCTCTGGAAACACCATATATTTT. The full variable domain, with the rest looked up from reference TRBV2 and TRBJ1-3, is EPEVTQTPSHQVTQMGQEVILRCVPISNHLYFYWYRQILGQKVEFLVSFYNNEISEKSEIFDDQFSVERPDGSNFTLKIRSTKLEDSAMYFCASSGLLSGNTIYFGEGSWLTVV.

V is TRBV7-3 and J is TRBJ1-1; TRBD1 might be the D (5 bases). V lost 2 bases, J lost 3 bases, and 10 bases lay in between. Germline assignment: CDR1 SGHTA and CDR2 FQGTGA. The CDR3 extends over 14 amino acids. The CDR3 region has the DNA TGTGCCAGCAGCTTAGGGGGGAAGTACACTGAAGCTTTCTTT. Its protein product is CASSLGGKYTEAFF. Combining the CDR3 with reference TRBV7-3 and TRBJ1-1 gives the whole variable domain GAGVSQTPSNKVTEKGKYVELRCDPISGHTALYWYRQSLGQGPEFLIYFQGTGAADDSGLPNDRFFAVRPEGSVSTLKIQRTERGDSAVYLCASSLGGKYTEAFFGQGTRLTVV.

The rearrangement links TRBV9 to TRBJ1-2; TRBD1 agrees at 10 bases. V was clipped by 1 base and J by 7 bases; unmatched bases: 4. The CDR3 runs to 14 residues. The germline CDR1 and CDR2 sequences are SGDLS and YYNGEE. The CDR3 DNA reads as TGTGCCAGCAGCGTACTGACAGGGGGCTTTGGCTACACCTTC. Its protein product is CASSVLTGGFGYTF. The full variable domain, its missing parts supplied by reference TRBV9 and TRBJ1-2, is DSGVTQTPKHLITATGQRVTLRCSPRSGDLSVYWYQQSLDQGLQFLIQYYNGEERAKGNILERFSAQQFPDLHSELNLSSLELGDSALYFCASSVLTGGFGYTFGSGTRLTVV.

This clone turned up a few times. This chain uses TRBV7-3 with TRBJ2-6, with D perhaps assigned TRBD1 or TRBD2 (7 bases each). The CDR3 has 19 residues. The V end lost 5 bases, the J end lost 0 bases, and 20 bases lay between the germline ends. Per germline, CDR1 SGHTA and CDR2 FQGTGA. The CDR3 sequence is CASSQSRQGLSSGANVLTF. CDR3 nucleotides: TGTGCCAGCAGCCAATCGAGACAGGGACTAAGCTCTGGGGCCAACGTCCTGACTTTC.

The rearrangement links TRBV24-1 to TRBJ2-5; the D is unclear. The V end was cut by 5 bases, the J end by 3 bases, with 6 bases between. CDR3 length equals 12 residues. CDR1 and CDR2 (germline): KGHDR, SFDVKD. The DNA for the CDR3 is TGTGCCACCAGTGGGATGGAAGAGACCCAGTACTTC. Its protein product is CATSGMEETQYF.

The chain combines TRBV27 with TRBJ2-3; D gene uncertain. There are 15 residues in the CDR3. Trimming removed 2 bases at V and 1 base at J, with 10 bases between. CDR1 is MNHEY, CDR2 SMNVEV, per germline (reference sequence). CDR3 protein: CASSLLSQRTDTQYF. In DNA form, the CDR3 reads TGTGCCAGCAGTTTACTTAGCCAGCGCACAGATACGCAGTATTTT.

V and J are TRBV2 and TRBJ2-7; D tentatively fits TRBD1 or TRBD2 (5 bases each). V lost 6 bases and J lost 3, with 15 bases in between. The CDR3 spans 14 residues. Germline CDR1 SNHLY, CDR2 FYNNEI. The CDR3, as DNA: TGTGCCAGCAGGGGGCCGGGGACCGTCTACGAGCAGTACTTC. Its protein product is CASRGPGTVYEQYF. The full variable domain, its missing parts supplied by reference TRBV2 and TRBJ2-7, is EPEVTQTPSHQVTQMGQEVILRCVPISNHLYFYWYRQILGQKVEFLVSFYNNEISEKSEIFDDQFSVERPDGSNFTLKIRSTKLEDSAMYFCASRGPGTVYEQYFGPGTRLTVT.

The chain uses TRBV28 and TRBJ1-1; 10 bases agree with TRBD1. V lost 6 bases to trimming and J lost 0 bases; unmatched junction nucleotides: 10. The CDR3 consists of 17 residues. Per germline, CDR1 MDHEN and CDR2 SYDVKM. In nucleotides, the CDR3 is TGTGCCAGCAGCCAAGCCGGGACAGGGGCAATGAACACTGAAGCTTTCTTT. It specifies CASSQAGTGAMNTEAFF.

In its sample, this clone was seen once. The rearrangement links TRBV9 to TRBJ1-6; the match to TRBD1 covers 7 bases. The CDR3 contains 14 residues. J lost 10 bases, V lost 0 bases, and 4 bases had no gene match. Germline CDR1 reads SGDLS; CDR2 reads YYNGEE. CDR3: CASSVGDRGSPLHF. The CDR3 DNA sequence: TGTGCCAGCAGCGTAGGGGACAGAGGCTCACCCCTCCACTTT.